The rows below give T cell receptor beta chains drawn from one sample of a study of blood T cell repertoires in COVID-19. Libraries were prepared by immunoSEQ multiplex PCR; TCRdb keeps only in-frame clonotypes and omits some of them. The data contain about 140,000 clones, roughly 86% of them seen just once; the ten biggest clones take up around 3.2%. The source material was PBMCs or T cells enriched from blood (not recorded which). The receptor set was obtained from a woman in her fifties or sixties with acute COVID-19. Each CDR3 is given with its conserved first and last residue.

TRBV5-4	TRBJ1-1	CASSLPSGNTEAFF
TRBV7-2	TRBJ2-7	CASSSPNSYEQYF
TRBV27	TRBJ1-2	CASSLSIRTGGQRYTF
TRBV10-3	TRBJ2-7	CAISESGEGYYEQYF
TRBV24-1	TRBJ1-2	CATSDPVAGNYGYTF
TRBV7-6	TRBJ2-2	CASSLGEVETGELFF
TRBV28	TRBJ2-2	CASGSGQAITGELFF
TRBV1	TRBJ2-7	CTSSQVREYEQYF
TRBV7-3	TRBJ2-5	CASSLSTAETQYF
TRBV3-1/TRBV3-2	TRBJ2-7	CASSLKATSRREQYF
TRBV19	TRBJ1-6	CASRTASGYNSPLHF
TRBV2	TRBJ2-2	CASRGAGMNTGELFF
TRBV6-6	TRBJ2-7	CATHPRQGLSYEQYF
TRBV7-3	TRBJ1-1	CASSLGQANTEAFF
TRBV15	TRBJ1-1	CATSRGGGNTEAFF
TRBV5-1	TRBJ2-6	CASSKSAGANVLTF
TRBV27	TRBJ2-7	CASSLLGGYEQYF
TRBV19	TRBJ2-7	CASRGQGEAEQYF
TRBV11-2	TRBJ1-1	CASSSIRDRLVHTEAFF
TRBV5-4	TRBJ1-2	CASSQAAAGYTF
TRBV5-1	TRBJ2-3	CASSLGDSGTDTQYF
TRBV18	TRBJ1-1	CASSERGSWEEAFF
TRBV5-1	TRBJ2-3	CASSLEAGVGDTQYF
TRBV27	TRBJ1-1	CASSRPGTANTEAFF
TRBV7-9	TRBJ2-4	CASSLVGHLAKNIQYF
TRBV27	TRBJ2-4	CASSPTSGINIQYF
TRBV21-1	TRBJ2-7	CASSLKREDSYEQYF
TRBV7-2	TRBJ2-7	CASSLAGLAGSYEQYF
TRBV11-2	TRBJ2-1	CASSLTAGDNEQFF
TRBV15	TRBJ2-5	CATSRDQSGKETQYF
TRBV6-5	TRBJ1-1	CATSGQFGNTEAFF
TRBV11-1	TRBJ2-1	CASSKTSGYNNEQFF
TRBV19	TRBJ2-1	CASRTGTSGNNEQFF
TRBV29-1	TRBJ2-7	CSVQGYYEQYF
TRBV19	TRBJ2-1	CASRSGGPEQFF
TRBV7-8	TRBJ2-7	CASSLIPGDSYEQYF
TRBV29-1	TRBJ2-1	CSVRGRALSEQFF
TRBV7-3	TRBJ2-1	CASSSDRENEQFF
TRBV21-1	TRBJ2-7	CASSRHTSYEQYF
TRBV6-5	TRBJ1-2	CASSIQLDYGYTF
TRBV6-1	TRBJ2-5	CASSDGRGQETQYF
TRBV6-5	TRBJ1-4	CASSLEKREKLFF
TRBV6-4	TRBJ2-6	CASSSGTSGSGANVLTF
TRBV10-3	TRBJ2-5	CAISEGTGGIQAETQYF
TRBV7-8	TRBJ2-1	CASSLETSGISLFF
TRBV2	TRBJ1-5	CASSGDRGDQPQHF
TRBV24-1	TRBJ2-3	CATSDRNRESTDTQYF